This TCR beta chain originates from a study of cytomegalovirus exposure and HLA in healthy donors. Findings and limits, study-wide: An analysis done earlier found most TCR beta V segments productive about 87% or about 30% of the time. Per a later analysis, 16,951 TCR beta sequences showed association with HLA alleles at 0.05 false discovery rate.

There are a few counts of this clone. Its specificity is unknown. Vbeta (60) and Jbeta (13) primers were used in the PCR. In the authors' methods: In a later analysis, 60 million to 90 million unique TCR beta chains included roughly 11 million shared by two or more donors. Measured with immunoSEQ multiplex PCR; TCRdb has only the in-frame clones, and not every one. The V and J calls and clone size come from that table; D and trimming were worked out from the DNA. The data hold about 190,000 clones, with more than 70% observed a single time. Although they were nominally healthy when sampled, donors likely had unrecorded immune exposures. This CDR3 has 16 amino acids. With 3 bases removed from V and 0 bases from J, the gap between germline ends came to 12 bases. Germline CDR1 and CDR2: SGHAT and FQDESV (reference sequence).

The receptor's source is a man younger than 45 in good health and CMV-seropositive. Sequences were obtained from PBMCs. The chain is built from TRBV11-1 and TRBJ1-3; possible D gene TRBD1, 5 bases. CDR3 loop: CASSLGPITSGNTIYF. The CDR3 nucleotides are TGTGCCAGCAGCTTGGGGCCGATCACCTCTGGAAACACCATATATTTT. Looking up the rest from reference TRBV11-1 and TRBJ1-3 gives the full variable domain: EAEVAQSPRYKITEKSQAVAFWCDPISGHATLYWYRQILGQGPELLVQFQDESVVDDSQLPKDRFSAERLKGVDSTLKIQPAELGDSAMYLCASSLGPITSGNTIYFGEGSWLTVV.